The next 17 T cell receptor beta chains were all read from a single sample in a study of CD8 T cells in ankylosing spondylitis. From the 5' RACE reads, TCRdb called clonotypes with MiXCR, one entry per CDR3 protein. The table records more than 250,000 distinct CDR3 sequences, roughly 10% of them present only once. Input material: blood, either unsorted or a sorted T cell fraction (not recorded which). These receptors were obtained from a female donor with ankylosing spondylitis or in good health (not recorded which).

This clonotype was seen at least ten times. The rearrangement uses TRBV5-5 and TRBJ1-1, with a tentative D call TRBD1 (5 bases). The CDR3 has 15 residues. Trimming left V 4 bases short and J 1 base short, with 14 bases between. Germline CDR1 reads SGHKS; CDR2 reads YYEKEE (reference sequence). In DNA form, the CDR3 reads TGTGCCAGCAGCAGGGACTCCAGAAGGAACACTGAAGCTTTCTTT. Translated, it gives CASSRDSRRNTEAFF.

The chain combines TRBV5-1 with TRBJ2-1; D is possibly TRBD1 (7 bases). This CDR3 spans 14 amino acids. The V end was cut by 5 bases, the J end by 2 bases, with 11 bases between. CDR1 is SGHRS and CDR2 is YFSETQ in the germline V gene. CDR3 protein: CASRGGGAYNEQFF. CDR3 nucleotides: TGCGCCAGCAGAGGAGGGGGCGCCTACAATGAGCAGTTCTTC.

This clonotype was recorded many times. The gene calls are TRBV11-2 and TRBJ1-1; weak D call: TRBD1 (6 bases). The CDR3 sequence is 14 residues long. Germline V gene lookup returns CDR1 SGHAT and CDR2 FQNNGV. The ends were cut back, 3 bases at V and 6 bases at J, with 14 bases in the middle. The CDR3 DNA reads TGTGCCAGCAGCTTCGGACAGCGTGGGGCTGAAGCTTTCTTT. This codes for CASSFGQRGAEAFF.

This clonotype was observed a handful of times. The rearrangement uses TRBV12-3 or TRBV12-4 and TRBJ1-3, with D possibly matching TRBD1 (6 bases). The CDR3 runs 13 residues. Trimming shortened V by 10 bases and J by 7 bases, and 17 bases separated the two germline ends. CDR3: CATPVGAFNTIYF. In DNA form, the CDR3 reads TGTGCCACCCCCGTGGGGGCCTTTAACACCATATATTTT.

This clonotype was observed a few times. The rearrangement joins TRBV7-8 to TRBJ2-7, with no clear D. V dropped 1 base and J dropped 7 bases, with 8 bases sitting between them. The CDR3 sequence is 12 residues long. Germline-derived CDR1 and CDR2 are SGHVS and FQNEAQ. The CDR3 reads CASSLVAPEQYF. CDR3 sequence (DNA): TGTGCCAGCAGCTTAGTGGCCCCGGAGCAGTACTTC.

This clonotype has ten or more counts. The chain has TRBV29-1 and TRBJ2-7; possibly TRBD1 for D (6 bases). The CDR3 loop spans 12 amino acids. V lost 6 bases and J 3 bases, leaving 12 bases between the germline ends. Germline V gene data show CDR1 as SQVTM and CDR2 as ANQGSEA. The CDR3 DNA sequence: TGCAGCGTCGAACAGGGCAGCTACGAGCAGTACTTC. Encoded protein: CSVEQGSYEQYF.

This clonotype came up many times. The rearrangement links TRBV29-1 to TRBJ2-1, with D hard to call. Per the germline V gene, CDR1 is SQVTM and CDR2 is ANQGSEA. The CDR3 sequence is 12 residues long. Trimming took 7 bases from V and 2 from J, leaving 9 bases between them. The CDR3 bases are TGCAGCGCGACCCAAACCTACAATGAGCAGTTCTTC. Encoded protein: CSATQTYNEQFF.

This clonotype came up a few times. The genes are TRBV7-9 and TRBJ2-7, with no clear D. CDR3 size: 11 residues. Germline V lookup: CDR1 SEHNR, CDR2 FQNEAQ (reference sequence). V was cut by 11 bases and J by 5 bases, with 13 bases left in between. The CDR3 DNA follows: TGTGCCGGAGTCAGCGAGAACGAGCAGTACTTC. It specifies CAGVSENEQYF.

Comment on this clonotype: Its ends do not fully match the called genes, so a read error is possible. The chain is built from TRBV5-1 and TRBJ2-3; either TRBD1 or TRBD2 may fit D (5 bases each). The germline gives CDR1 SGHRS, CDR2 YFSETQ. This CDR3 has 14 residues. The DNA for the CDR3 is TGCACCAGCAGCATCCAGGGCGGGACAGATACGCAGTATTTT. Translation: CTSSIQGGTDTQYF.

This clonotype was detected many times. V usage is TRBV7-2 and J usage is TRBJ2-5, with D possibly matching TRBD2 (5 bases). Trimming took off 3 bases at V and 0 bases at J, with 11 bases between the two ends. The CDR3 contains 15 residues. Germline assignment: CDR1 SGHTA and CDR2 FQGNSA. The CDR3 DNA is TGTGCCAGCAGCTTCCAGCGGTTGTACCAAGAGACCCAGTACTTC. Translation: CASSFQRLYQETQYF.

Many counts were recorded for this clonotype. The chain links TRBV29-1 to TRBJ2-7; D may be TRBD1 (6 bases). Germline V gives CDR1 SQVTM, CDR2 ANQGSEA. The CDR3 covers 11 residues. V was trimmed by 6 bases and J by 5 bases, leaving 11 bases between them. CDR3 in DNA: TGCAGCGTCTTTGGACAGCACGAGCAGTACTTC. Translated, it gives CSVFGQHEQYF.

The CDR3 DNA reads TGTGCCAGCAGCCCCGCCGACAGGGTTCGATCACCCCTCCACTTT. It is translated as CASSPADRVRSPLHF. The chain combines TRBV3-1 with TRBJ1-6; TRBD1 agrees at 7 bases. CDR1 LGHDT and CDR2 YNNKEL come from the germline V gene (reference sequence). The CDR3 has 15 residues. The junction had 10 bases not matched to a gene; V was cut back by 4 bases and J by 10 bases.

This clonotype was counted only a few times. V is TRBV5-5 and J is TRBJ2-5; D possibly uses TRBD1 or TRBD2 (6 bases each). The CDR3 runs to 14 residues. V was cut by 2 bases and J by 4 bases, with 12 bases left in between. Germline V gives CDR1 SGHKS, CDR2 YYEKEE (reference sequence). The DNA for the CDR3 is TGTGCCAGCAGCTTAGAGGGGGGAAGAGAGACCCAGTACTTC. Its protein product is CASSLEGGRETQYF.

This clonotype has a handful of counts. The rearrangement joins TRBV7-6 to TRBJ2-5, with D perhaps matching TRBD1 (8 bases). Germline CDR1 reads SGHVS; CDR2 reads FNYEAQ. The CDR3 length is 17 residues. V was pared by 6 bases and J by 2 bases, with 22 bases between. CDR3 DNA sequence: TGTGCCAGCAGGCGGGGGATGTGGACAGGGAGTCAAGAGACCCAGTACTTC. Translating gives CASRRGMWTGSQETQYF.

This clonotype occurred many times. The chain carries TRBV20-1 and TRBJ1-2; D may be TRBD1 (5 bases). This CDR3 is 14 amino acids long. V shed 5 bases and J shed 4 bases, with 17 bases lying between them. CDR1 and CDR2 from the germline V gene are DFQATT and SNEGSKA (reference sequence). CDR3 region: CSAPYSPGPYGYTF. DNA for the CDR3: TGCAGTGCTCCCTACTCACCGGGACCCTATGGCTACACCTTC.

In the case of this clonotype: An end of the junction differs from the germline gene, which may be a read error. The chain is built from TRBV11-2 and TRBJ1-1; D gene uncertain. The CDR3 runs 15 residues. The germline CDR1 and CDR2 sequences are SGHAT and FQNNGV. CDR3 DNA sequence: TGTGCCAGCAGCTTAGGCCCCGGGCATCCCACTCAAGCTTTCTTT. It encodes CASSLGPGHPTQAFF.

This clonotype has ten or more counts. V is TRBV20-1 and J is TRBJ2-7, with D uncertain. V lost 5 bases, J lost 4 bases, and 18 bases lay in between. CDR1 is DFQATT and CDR2 is SNEGSKA in the germline V gene (reference sequence). The CDR3 has 14 residues. The CDR3 bases are TGCAGTGCTCCGGGCGAGCAGGCCAGGTACGAGCAGTACTTC. Encoded protein: CSAPGEQARYEQYF.